The sequence of this T cell receptor (beta chain) was determined in a study of sequential checkpoint blockade in melanoma. Study-level background: Patients were randomized 1:1 to nivolumab-then-ipilimumab or ipilimumab-then-nivolumab first-line. Maintenance nivolumab came after either treatment sequence.

Regarding treatment: randomized to nivolumab then ipilimumab (arm A) or the reverse (arm B). No patient had prior DNA-damaging chemotherapy. From thawed PBMCs, live CD3+CD8+ cells negative for CD19 and CD56 were sorted. Sequencing was performed with immunoSEQ multiplex PCR; in TCRdb, only in-frame clones are kept and a portion is missing. The sample contains 10,000 to 11,000 clones, over 60% of which appear only once. The CDR3 has 17 residues. V was cut by 2 bases and J by 9 bases, with 24 bases left in between. Germline lookup yields CDR1 SGHDT and CDR2 YYEEEE. The origin of this receptor is a human donor with melanoma. This specimen consisted of CD8+ T cells sorted from blood (inferred from file names), obtained from a patient given nivolumab and ipilimumab in sequence. This rearrangement joins TRBV5-6 to TRBJ1-5; D gene ambiguous. Here the CDR3 DNA reads TGTGCCAGCAGCTTCGGGCCTCGGCGGGCCTCTCTTTGGCCCCAGCATTTT. It encodes CASSFGPRRASLWPQHF.